Each of the 13 T cell receptor beta chains below was sequenced from the same sample in a study of CD8 T cells in ankylosing spondylitis. Whole-study results and caveats: Characteristic, it appeared, of ankylosing spondylitis blood was a TCR beta motif of 7 or 8 highly homologous variants.

These receptors' targets are unknown. TCRdb re-analysed the 5' RACE reads in MiXCR, keeping a single row per CDR3 protein. Seen here are about 540,000 distinct CDR3 sequences, approximately 11% observed once, and the top ten hold almost 7%. What was sequenced was blood, either unsorted or a sorted T cell fraction (not recorded which). The receptor source for this set is a male donor with ankylosing spondylitis.

This clonotype was found a few times. This chain connects TRBV20-1 to TRBJ1-1; 8 nucleotides match TRBD1. V gave up 4 bases and J gave up 5 bases; unmatched junction bases: 9. The CDR3 loop spans 14 amino acids. The germline CDR1 and CDR2 sequences are DFQATT and SNEGSKA (reference sequence). CDR3 nucleotides: TGCAGTGCTATCAATGGACAGGGAATTACTGAAGCTTTCTTT. This gives the protein CSAINGQGITEAFF.

The chain uses TRBV18 and TRBJ2-5; TRBD1 is a possible D gene (5 bases). Germline V lookup: CDR1 KGHSH, CDR2 LQKENI. V gave up 3 bases and J gave up 0 bases, with 14 bases separating them. The CDR3 sequence is 16 residues long. The CDR3: CASSPPSGQDQETQYF. In DNA form, the CDR3 reads TGTGCCAGCTCACCTCCTAGTGGACAAGACCAAGAGACCCAGTACTTC.

This clonotype was counted a few times. This sequence joins TRBV19 and TRBJ2-1, with TRBD2 matching over 8 bases. Unmatched junction bases numbered 12, after V lost 6 bases and J lost 5 bases. From germline, CDR1 is LNHDA and CDR2 SQIVND (reference sequence). The CDR3 has 16 residues. CDR3 sequence reads: CASRRGLVGNDNEQFF. The DNA of the CDR3 is TGTGCCAGTAGAAGGGGACTAGTCGGCAACGACAATGAGCAGTTCTTC. The whole variable domain, filled in from reference TRBV19 and TRBJ2-1, reads DGGITQSPKYLFRKEGQNVTLSCEQNLNHDAMYWYRQDPGQGLRLIYYSQIVNDFQKGDIAEGYSVSREKKESFPLTVTSAQKNPTAFYLCASRRGLVGNDNEQFFGPGTRLTVL.

V and J are TRBV19 and TRBJ2-3, with a possible D match to TRBD2 (6 bases). Deletions cut 10 bases from V and 4 bases from J, with 18 bases between. The CDR3 contains 14 residues. Germline CDR1 reads LNHDA; CDR2 reads SQIVND (reference sequence). The CDR3 protein is CATGTSPRADTQYF. The CDR3, as DNA: TGTGCCACCGGGACTTCCCCGCGCGCAGATACGCAGTATTTT.

This clonotype was seen many times. The rearrangement links TRBV7-2 to TRBJ2-1; 11 positions match TRBD2. With V trimmed by 5 bases and J by 7 bases, 7 bases remained unmatched. This CDR3 is built from 15 residues. Germline V lookup: CDR1 SGHTA, CDR2 FQGNSA. CDR3: CASSRGTSGPNEQFF. The CDR3, as DNA: TGTGCCAGCAGCCGCGGGACTAGCGGACCTAATGAGCAGTTCTTC.

The chain joins TRBV20-1 to TRBJ1-1; no definite D call. The V end lost 6 bases, the J end lost 6 bases, and 20 bases lay between the germline ends. The CDR3 is made up of 14 amino acids. The germline gives CDR1 DFQATT, CDR2 SNEGSKA (reference sequence). The CDR3 protein is CSAQLAGPGAEAFF. CDR3 bases: TGCAGTGCCCAGTTGGCAGGTCCGGGCGCTGAAGCTTTCTTT.

This clonotype was seen a few times. The chain links TRBV20-1 to TRBJ2-2, with 13 bases that match TRBD2. The V gene's germline CDR1 is DFQATT and CDR2 SNEGSKA (reference sequence). CDR3 size: 16 residues. The ends lost 7 bases at V and 4 bases at J; junction bases unmatched: 9. The DNA for the CDR3 is TGCAGTGTCCCGACTAGCGGGAGGAGGGGCACCGGGGAGCTGTTTTTT. Encoded protein: CSVPTSGRRGTGELFF.

The J gene is TRBJ2-4, the V gene TRBV7-2; possibly TRBD2 for D (5 bases). The CDR3 covers 13 residues. In germline, CDR1 is SGHTA, CDR2 FQGNSA. Trimming took off 8 bases at V and 0 bases at J, with 8 bases between the two ends. The CDR3: CASRDLAKNIQYF. CDR3 nucleotide sequence: TGTGCCAGCCGGGATTTAGCCAAAAACATTCAGTACTTC. The variable domain in full, completed from reference TRBV7-2 and TRBJ2-4, reads GAGVSQSPSNKVTEKGKDVELRCDPISGHTALYWYRQSLGQGLEFLIYFQGNSAPDKSGLPSDRFSAERTGGSVSTLTIQRTQQEDSAVYLCASRDLAKNIQYFGAGTRLSVL.

This clonotype showed up just a few times. The chain carries TRBV10-2 and TRBJ1-1; D not resolved. The ends were cut back, 1 base at V and 10 bases at J, with 13 bases in the middle. Looked up from germline, CDR1 is WSHSY and CDR2 is SAAADI. This CDR3 comprises 13 residues. The CDR3 region is CASSELAGRGAFF. The CDR3 region has the DNA TGCGCCAGCAGTGAGTTGGCAGGTCGAGGAGCTTTCTTT.

The chain links TRBV29-1 to TRBJ2-3, with TRBD2 matching 10 bases. The CDR3 is 15 residues long. Germline V CDR1 and CDR2: SQVTM, ANQGSEA. The V gene end was trimmed by 2 bases and the J gene end by 6 bases; junction bases not matched to a gene: 8. The DNA of the CDR3 is TGCAGCGTTGAAACTAGGGCTAGCGGGAGTGATACGCAGTATTTT. It yields the protein CSVETRASGSDTQYF.

This clonotype was counted many times. The chain is built from TRBV20-1 and TRBJ2-3, with TRBD2 as a possible D gene (5 bases). The V end lost 3 bases, the J end lost 4 bases, and 14 bases lay between the germline ends. CDR1 is DFQATT, CDR2 SNEGSKA, per germline (reference sequence). The CDR3 contains 14 residues. Here the CDR3 DNA reads TGCAGTGCTAGGGCCCCTAGCCCCTCAGATACGCAGTATTTT. This codes for CSARAPSPSDTQYF.

V and J are TRBV19 and TRBJ1-2; possible D gene TRBD1, 6 bases. Trimming left V 5 bases short and J 4 bases short, with 17 bases between. The CDR3 sequence is 15 residues long. Germline-derived CDR1 and CDR2 are LNHDA and SQIVND (reference sequence). In DNA form, the CDR3 reads TGTGCCAGTAGTGGACAAATGACAGGAGGCTATGGCTACACCTTC. It codes for CASSGQMTGGYGYTF.

V is TRBV12-3 or TRBV12-4 and J is TRBJ2-4, with unresolved D. The CDR3 contains 14 residues. Trimming pared 4 bases from V and 9 bases from J, leaving 16 bases between. Written as DNA, the CDR3 is TGTGCCAGCAGTTCGATTGAAGCCGGTGGCATTCAGTACTTC. Amino acid sequence: CASSSIEAGGIQYF.